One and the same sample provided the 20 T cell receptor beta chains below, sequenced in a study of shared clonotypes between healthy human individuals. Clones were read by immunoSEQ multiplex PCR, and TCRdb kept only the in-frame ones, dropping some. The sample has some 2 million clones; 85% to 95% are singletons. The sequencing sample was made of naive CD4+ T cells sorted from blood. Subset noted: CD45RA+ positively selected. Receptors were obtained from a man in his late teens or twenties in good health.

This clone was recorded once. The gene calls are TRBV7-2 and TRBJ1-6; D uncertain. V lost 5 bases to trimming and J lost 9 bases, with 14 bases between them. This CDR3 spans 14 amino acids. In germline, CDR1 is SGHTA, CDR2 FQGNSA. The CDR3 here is CASSLTGPFSPLHF. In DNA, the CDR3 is TGTGCCAGCAGCCTCACCGGTCCCTTTTCACCCCTCCACTTT.

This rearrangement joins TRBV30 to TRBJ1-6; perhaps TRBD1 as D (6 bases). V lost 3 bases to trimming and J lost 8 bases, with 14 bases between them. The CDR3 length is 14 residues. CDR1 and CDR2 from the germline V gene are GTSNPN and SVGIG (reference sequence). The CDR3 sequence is CAWREQGSYSPLHF. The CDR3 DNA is TGTGCCTGGAGAGAACAGGGCTCTTATTCACCCCTCCACTTT.

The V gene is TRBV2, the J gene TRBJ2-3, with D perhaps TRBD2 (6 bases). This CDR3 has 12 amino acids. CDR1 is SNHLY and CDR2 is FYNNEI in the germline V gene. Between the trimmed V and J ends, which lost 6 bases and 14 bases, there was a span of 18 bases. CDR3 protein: CASSAAGNVWYF. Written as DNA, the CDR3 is TGTGCCAGCAGCGCCGCGGGGAACGTGTGGTATTTT.

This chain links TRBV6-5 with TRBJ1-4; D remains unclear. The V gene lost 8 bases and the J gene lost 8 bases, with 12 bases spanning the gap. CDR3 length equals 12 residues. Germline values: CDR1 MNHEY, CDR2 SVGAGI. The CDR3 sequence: CASGSGKEKLFF. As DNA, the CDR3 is TGTGCCAGCGGGTCAGGAAAGGAAAAACTGTTTTTT.

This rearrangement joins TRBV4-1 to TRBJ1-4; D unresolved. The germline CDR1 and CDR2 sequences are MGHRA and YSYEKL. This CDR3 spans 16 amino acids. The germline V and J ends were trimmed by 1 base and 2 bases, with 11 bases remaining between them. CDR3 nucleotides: TGCGCCAGCAGCCAAGTTTTGGGTGCCACTAATGAAAAACTGTTTTTT. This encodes CASSQVLGATNEKLFF.

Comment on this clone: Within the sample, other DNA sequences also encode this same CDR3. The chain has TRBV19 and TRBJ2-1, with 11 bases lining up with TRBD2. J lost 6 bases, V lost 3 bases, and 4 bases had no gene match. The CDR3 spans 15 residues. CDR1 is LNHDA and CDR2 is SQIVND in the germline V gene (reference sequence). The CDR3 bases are TGTGCCAGTAGTATCCTAGCGGGAGGCCCCAATGAGCAGTTCTTC. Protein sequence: CASSILAGGPNEQFF.

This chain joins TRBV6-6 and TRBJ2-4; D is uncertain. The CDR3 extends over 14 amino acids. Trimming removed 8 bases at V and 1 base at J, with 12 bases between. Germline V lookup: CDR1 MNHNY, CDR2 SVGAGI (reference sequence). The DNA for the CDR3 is TGTGCCAGCCTTAGGTCACCCGCCAAAAACATTCAGTACTTC. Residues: CASLRSPAKNIQYF.

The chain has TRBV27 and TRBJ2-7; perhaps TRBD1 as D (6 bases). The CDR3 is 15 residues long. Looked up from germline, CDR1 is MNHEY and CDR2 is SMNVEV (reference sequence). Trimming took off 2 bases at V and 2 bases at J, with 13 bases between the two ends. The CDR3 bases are TGTGCCAGCAGTTTAGGGCAGGGGTACGCCTACGAGCAGTACTTC. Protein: CASSLGQGYAYEQYF.

CDR3 DNA sequence: TGTGCCAGCAGCTACGGACAGGGGGAAGGTGGCTACACCTTC. This encodes CASSYGQGEGGYTF. The rearrangement uses TRBV13 and TRBJ1-2, with TRBD1 identical over 10 bases. Trimming removed 4 bases from V and 7 bases from J; junction bases left unmatched: 6. The CDR3 is made up of 14 amino acids. Germline V gives CDR1 PRHDT, CDR2 FYEKMQ (reference sequence).

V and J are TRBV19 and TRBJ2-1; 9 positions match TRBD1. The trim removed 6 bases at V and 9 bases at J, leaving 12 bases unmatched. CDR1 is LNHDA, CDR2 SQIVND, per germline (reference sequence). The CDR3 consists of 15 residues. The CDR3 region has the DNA TGTGCCAGTAGCCCCCCGGGACAGGGCGGGAGTGAGCAGTTCTTC. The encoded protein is CASSPPGQGGSEQFF.

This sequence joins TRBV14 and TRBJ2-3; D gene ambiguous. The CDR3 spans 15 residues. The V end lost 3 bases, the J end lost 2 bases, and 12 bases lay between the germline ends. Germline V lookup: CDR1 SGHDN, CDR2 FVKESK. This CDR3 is CASSQYGLFTDTQYF. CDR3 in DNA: TGTGCCAGCAGCCAGTATGGGCTCTTCACAGATACGCAGTATTTT.

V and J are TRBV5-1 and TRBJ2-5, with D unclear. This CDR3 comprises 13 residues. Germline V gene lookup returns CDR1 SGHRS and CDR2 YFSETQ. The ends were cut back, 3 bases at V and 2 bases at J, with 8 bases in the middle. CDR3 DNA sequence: TGCGCCAGCAGCTCCCCTGTTCAAGAGACCCAGTACTTC. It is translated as CASSSPVQETQYF. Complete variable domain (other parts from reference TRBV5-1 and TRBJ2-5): KAGVTQTPRYLIKTRGQQVTLSCSPISGHRSVSWYQQTPGQGLQFLFEYFSETQRNKGNFPGRFSGRQFSNSRSEMNVSTLELGDSALYLCASSSPVQETQYFGPGTRLLVL.

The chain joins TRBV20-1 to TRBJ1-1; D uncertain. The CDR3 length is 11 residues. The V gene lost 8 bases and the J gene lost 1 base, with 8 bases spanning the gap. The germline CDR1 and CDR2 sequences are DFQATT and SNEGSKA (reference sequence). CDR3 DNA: TGCAGTCCCGCTCAGAACACTGAAGCTTTCTTT. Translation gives CSPAQNTEAFF.

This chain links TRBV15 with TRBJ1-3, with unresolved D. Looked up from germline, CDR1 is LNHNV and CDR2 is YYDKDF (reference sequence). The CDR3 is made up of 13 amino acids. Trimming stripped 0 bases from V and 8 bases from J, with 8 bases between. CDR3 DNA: TGTGCCACCAGCAGAGAGGTGACTCACACCATATATTTT. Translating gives CATSREVTHTIYF.

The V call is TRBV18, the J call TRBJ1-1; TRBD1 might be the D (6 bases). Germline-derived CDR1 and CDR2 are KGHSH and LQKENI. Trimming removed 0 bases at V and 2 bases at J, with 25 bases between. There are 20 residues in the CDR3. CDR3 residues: CASSPPWAERQEPLNTEAFF. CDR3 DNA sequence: TGTGCCAGCTCACCACCGTGGGCTGAAAGACAGGAGCCCCTTAACACTGAAGCTTTCTTT.

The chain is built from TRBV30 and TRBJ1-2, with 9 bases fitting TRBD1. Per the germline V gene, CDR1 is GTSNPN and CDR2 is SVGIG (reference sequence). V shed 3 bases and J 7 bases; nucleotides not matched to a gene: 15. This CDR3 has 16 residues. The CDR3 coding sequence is TGTGCCTGGAGAGATGAGGTACGACAGGGGGAGTCTGGCTACACCTTC. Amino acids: CAWRDEVRQGESGYTF.

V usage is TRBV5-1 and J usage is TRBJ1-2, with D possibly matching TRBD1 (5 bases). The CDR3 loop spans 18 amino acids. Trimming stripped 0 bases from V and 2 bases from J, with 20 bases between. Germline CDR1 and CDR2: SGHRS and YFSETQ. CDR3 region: CASSLALGTSNPNYGYTF. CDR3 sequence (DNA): TGCGCCAGCAGCTTGGCCCTAGGGACTTCGAATCCAAACTATGGCTACACCTTC.

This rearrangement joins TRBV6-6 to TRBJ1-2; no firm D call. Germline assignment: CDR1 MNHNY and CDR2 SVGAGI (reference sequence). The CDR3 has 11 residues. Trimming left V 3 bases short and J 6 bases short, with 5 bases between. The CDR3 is CASSYGDGYTF. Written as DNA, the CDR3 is TGTGCCAGCAGTTATGGGGATGGCTACACCTTC.

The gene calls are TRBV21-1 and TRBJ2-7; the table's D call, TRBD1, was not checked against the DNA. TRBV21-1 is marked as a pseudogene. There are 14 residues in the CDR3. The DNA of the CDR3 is TGTGCCAGCAGTTCCCGACAGATACCTACGGTGCAGTACTTC. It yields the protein CASSSRQIPTVQYF.

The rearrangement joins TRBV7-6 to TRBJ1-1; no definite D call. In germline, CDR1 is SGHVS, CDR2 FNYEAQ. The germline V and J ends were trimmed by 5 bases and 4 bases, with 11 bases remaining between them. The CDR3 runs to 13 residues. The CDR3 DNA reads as TGTGCCAGCAGCCCCCTCGCGGCCACTGAAGCTTTCTTT. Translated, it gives CASSPLAATEAFF.